This TCR beta chain was sequenced during a study of Graves' ophthalmopathy and Graves' hyperthyroidism listed by TCRdb under 2018. Describing the broader study: Peripheral blood was collected at initial diagnosis, before any treatment. The study used signatures of the TCR beta repertoire to tell Graves' ophthalmopathy apart from Graves' hyperthyroidism and to predict which patients would progress to ophthalmopathy. In total, over 130 blood samples were TCR-sequenced: approximately 42 ophthalmopathy, 75 hyperthyroidism and some 17 hyperthyroidism-to-ophthalmopathy patients. To explore V-J signatures that distinguish ophthalmopathy from hyperthyroidism, a discovery set of about a hundred patients was enrolled, made up of approximately 45 with ophthalmopathy and fewer than 60 with stable hyperthyroidism. For independent validation, a separate cohort was made up of 18 to 20 hyperthyroidism patients plus 17 patients who later progressed from hyperthyroidism to ophthalmopathy. In roughly six hyperthyroidism patients, the T-cell repertoire of thyroid tissue was compared with the T-cell repertoire of blood. Following sample collection, hyperthyroidism patients were given methimazole at a starting dose of 30 mg daily, and ophthalmopathy patients were given high-dose intravenous methylprednisolone. The roughly 90 discovery patients were divided at random into training and test sets in a 7:3 ratio.

A patient counted as having stable hyperthyroidism if there was no progression to ophthalmopathy within 18 months of follow-up. Patients with hyperthyroidism were aged 18 to 65 years, had been newly diagnosed, and had a disease duration of less than 2 months. Patients were excluded if they had other autoimmune diseases, uncontrolled infections, pregnancy or lactation. Diagnosis relied on clinical symptoms, serum thyroxine, TRAb, thyroid ultrasound and orbital computed tomography. PBMCs were isolated from more than 8 ml of fresh peripheral blood by Ficoll-Paque density gradient centrifugation. Total RNA was extracted with Trizol reagent and quality-checked on an Agilent 2100 Bioanalyzer. For this clonotype: The clone's antigen remains unknown. Per-base qualities were not stored, and no clone one base away is much larger.

From the cysteine up to the phenylalanine, the CDR3 has a length of 12 residues. The kept DNA is CDR3 alone, 36 bases in frame from the first base. CDR1 WSHSY and CDR2 SAAADI are derived from the germline V gene. V is cut by 5 bases and J by 5 bases, and the space between the germline ends is 9 bases. TCR beta CDR3 regions were amplified from RNA transcripts for repertoire sequencing. A first-round RT-PCR used HTBI primers with the Qiagen OneStep RT-PCR kit, followed by a second-round multiplex PCR, size selection and purification. The libraries underwent paired-end sequencing with 100 bp reads on an Illumina HiSeq2000. As for the original processing: SOAPnuke was used to process the reads, throwing out any read that had adapters, had uncalled bases, had a mean Phred below 15, or lacked an exact constant-primer or identifier match. High-quality paired reads were merged with COPE v1.2.5. Each unique nucleotide sequence was treated as a clonotype, and MiTCR v1.1 was used to align the clonotypes to the IMGT TRB V, D and J references. The analysis was limited to V-J combinations with a frequency above 0.0001, which together covered roughly 99% of the repertoires. A TCR clonal expansion and chaos score per V-J combination was defined as the ratio of F50 clonal expansion to chaos observed in the TCRdist matrix. Welch's t-statistics and random forest were used to reduce features to some 13 V-J combinations, which were fed into a naive Bayes classifier. Thyroid-blood repertoire similarity was quantified with the Morisita-Horn index. The public reads were run again by TCRdb, first through fastp at Q25 and then through MiXCR, and only productive beta chains were kept. Each CDR3 protein gets just one entry, which takes the most common genes and DNA from the rows behind it. The V and J calls here are based on TCRdb, not the publication. Counted in this sample were about 420,000 distinct CDR3 sequences; under 25% of them appeared once. The top ten constitute 2.5% to 3.5% of the sample.

The study at large found these results: In validation, the model predicted ophthalmopathy progression with 55% to 71% sensitivity and approximately 72% specificity; some twelve predicted patients were CT-confirmed with GO in a median of approximately six months. Most expanded thyroid clonotypes with a frequency above 0.001 also appeared in blood, which suggests that blood repertoires may reflect the immune response in the thyroid. Sample size was not predetermined statistically, and investigators were not blinded to group allocation. Ophthalmopathy was separated from stable hyperthyroidism by the 13-signature model with more than 85% sensitivity and less than 82% specificity in cross-validation and with 80%/75% in the test set.

This TCR was recovered from a woman between 18 and 29 years old with stable Graves' hyperthyroidism. Donor details come from another sample of the same person, matched by shared clones. Sequencing used peripheral blood. The chain links TRBV10-2 with TRBJ1-2; the D gene cannot be named for sure. Here the CDR3 is given as CASSQEQYGYTF. The DNA sequence follows: TGCGCCAGCAGTCAGGAACAGTATGGCTACACCTTC.